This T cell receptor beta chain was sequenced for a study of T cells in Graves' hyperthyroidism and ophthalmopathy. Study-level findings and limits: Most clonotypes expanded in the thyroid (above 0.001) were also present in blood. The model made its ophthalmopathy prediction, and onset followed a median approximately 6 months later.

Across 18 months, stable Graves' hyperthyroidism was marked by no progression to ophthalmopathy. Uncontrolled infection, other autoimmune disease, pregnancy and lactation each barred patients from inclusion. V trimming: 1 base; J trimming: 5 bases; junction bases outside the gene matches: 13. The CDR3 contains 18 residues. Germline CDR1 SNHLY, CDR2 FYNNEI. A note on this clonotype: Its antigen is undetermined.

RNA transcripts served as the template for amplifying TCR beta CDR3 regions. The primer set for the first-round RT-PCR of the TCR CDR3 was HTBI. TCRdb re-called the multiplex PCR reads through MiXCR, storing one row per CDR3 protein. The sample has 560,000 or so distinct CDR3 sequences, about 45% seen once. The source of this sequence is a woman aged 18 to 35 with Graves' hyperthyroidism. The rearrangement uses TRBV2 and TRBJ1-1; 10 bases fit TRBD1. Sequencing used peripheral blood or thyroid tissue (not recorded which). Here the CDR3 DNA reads TGTGCCAGCAGTGAAGTGGGGCGACAGGGGGCGAGTAGGACTGAAGCTTTCTTT. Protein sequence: CASSEVGRQGASRTEAFF.